This is a list of T cell receptor beta chains from one sample in a study of blood T cells in healthy people across ages. TCRdb reanalysed the 5' RACE reads using MiXCR and keeps one entry per CDR3 protein. The sample has some 880,000 distinct CDR3 sequences, 35% to 40% seen once. The sample consisted of blood. These receptors originate from a man between 18 and 35 years old in good health. Each CDR3 is given with its conserved first and last residue. The order of the fields is CDR3 length, J gene, D gene, clone size, V gene, CDR3 DNA, CDR3 protein. D genes are given only for firm matches. Clone sizes are given selectively: once, few, many, or a class where the clone is expanded.

14	TRBJ2-5	NA	few	TRBV5-1	TGCGCCAGCAGCTTGGACAGTGAAGTTTCAACCCAGTACTTC	CASSLDSEVSTQYF
14	TRBJ2-7	NA	NA	TRBV6-1	TGTGCCAGCAGTCCGGGGGACAGCATATACGAGCAGTACTTC	CASSPGDSIYEQYF
13	TRBJ1-4	NA	NA	TRBV7-9	TGTGCCGCCGGCGGTCTAACTAATGAAAAACTGTTTTTT	CAAGGLTNEKLFF
17	TRBJ2-3	TRBD2	few	TRBV6-2/TRBV6-3	TGTGCCAGCAGTTACTCACCGGTTAGCGGGAGCACAGATACGCAGTATTTT	CASSYSPVSGSTDTQYF
18	TRBJ1-3	NA	NA	TRBV7-2	TGTGCCAGCAGCTTAGCTGGCCCCAGGGCAAGATCTGGAAACACCATATATTTT	CASSLAGPRARSGNTIYF
14	TRBJ2-5	NA	few	TRBV28	TGTGCCAGCAGTGCTCAGGGGAGCCAAGAGACCCAGTACTTC	CASSAQGSQETQYF
16	TRBJ1-2	TRBD1	NA	TRBV5-1	TGCGCCAACAGCTCTACCCGGGACAGCCCTAACTATGGCTACACCTTC	CANSSTRDSPNYGYTF
17	TRBJ1-4	NA	few	TRBV7-6	TGTGCCAGCAGCTTAGTGAATTTGGCGACAACTAATGAAAAACTGTTTTTT	CASSLVNLATTNEKLFF
13	TRBJ1-1	NA	many	TRBV12-3/TRBV12-4	TGTGCCAGCAGCCTGGGGGCTGGGACTGAAGCTTTCTTT	CASSLGAGTEAFF
15	TRBJ2-1	TRBD1	NA	TRBV7-2	TGTGCCAGCAGCCCCGTCGGGACAGGGCACAATGAGCAGTTCTTC	CASSPVGTGHNEQFF
13	TRBJ1-5	NA	once	TRBV4-1	TGCGCCAGCAGCCAAGAAGTCAATCAGCCCCAGCATTTT	CASSQEVNQPQHF
12	TRBJ2-6	NA	few	TRBV30	TGTGGCGGACTCTCTGGGGCCAACGTCCTGACTTTC	CGGLSGANVLTF
18	TRBJ2-3	NA	few	TRBV20-1	TGCAGTGCTGCGTCACCTCTTGCGGGGGCCCTCCAGGGAGATACGCAGTATTTT	CSAASPLAGALQGDTQYF
11	TRBJ2-1	NA	many	TRBV20-1	TGCAGTGCTAGAGAGGGATTTCAGCAGTTCTTC	CSAREGFQQFF
17	TRBJ2-1	NA	many	TRBV12-3/TRBV12-4	TGTGCCAGCAGTCTCGGACGGAGTCCGCCTTCCTACAATGAGCAGTTCTTC	CASSLGRSPPSYNEQFF
16	TRBJ1-6	NA	NA	TRBV4-3	TGCGCCAGCAGCCAACAGAGTGGGGAATCAAATTCACCCCTCCACTTT	CASSQQSGESNSPLHF
18	TRBJ2-3	TRBD1	NA	TRBV5-1	TGCGCCAGCAGCTTTTCCCCGCGTCGGCAGGGGGTTGCAGATACGCAGTATTTT	CASSFSPRRQGVADTQYF
19	TRBJ2-6	TRBD1	few	TRBV3-1	TGTGCCAGCAGCCAGGAAATCGGGACAGGGGTCGCTGGGGCCAACGTCCTGACTTTC	CASSQEIGTGVAGANVLTF
14	TRBJ1-6	NA	NA	TRBV28	TGTGCCAGCAGTTTAGGGATGGGACACTCACCCCTCCACTTT	CASSLGMGHSPLHF
14	TRBJ2-2	NA	NA	TRBV4-1	TGCGCCAGCAGCCAACCGGGCCGTTCCGGGGAGCTGTTTTTT	CASSQPGRSGELFF